A single sample is the source of the 6 T cell receptor beta chains below, sequenced in a study of cytomegalovirus exposure and HLA in healthy donors. Primers: 60 Vbeta forward and 13 Jbeta reverse. Method: immunoSEQ multiplex PCR; TCRdb's copy keeps in-frame clones and lacks some. In the table there are approximately 110,000 clones, 65% to 85% of which are singletons. The material sequenced was PBMCs. These receptor sequences come from a woman between 18 and 29 years old in good health and CMV-seronegative.

The gene calls are TRBV10-3 and TRBJ1-2; 10 bases map to TRBD1. The CDR3 contains 14 residues. Per germline, CDR1 ENHRY and CDR2 SYGVKD. V shed 5 bases, J shed 5 bases, and the junction held 5 bases outside the gene matches. The CDR3 region is CAISSGTGVYGYTF. Written as DNA, the CDR3 is TGTGCCATCAGTTCCGGGACAGGGGTATATGGCTACACCTTC.

V and J are TRBV7-9 and TRBJ2-1; 8 bases fit TRBD2. The junction had 6 bases not matched to a gene; V was cut back by 4 bases and J by 10 bases. Germline CDR1 SEHNR, CDR2 FQNEAQ (reference sequence). The CDR3 loop spans 13 amino acids. DNA of the CDR3: TGTGCCAGCAGCTCCCAGGTAGCGGGAGAGCAGTTCTTC. Amino acid sequence: CASSSQVAGEQFF. The whole variable domain, filled in from reference TRBV7-9 and TRBJ2-1, reads DTGVSQNPRHKITKRGQNVTFRCDPISEHNRLYWYRQTLGQGPEFLTYFQNEAQLEKSRLLSDRFSAERPKGSFSTLEIQRTEQGDSAMYLCASSSQVAGEQFFGPGTRLTVL.

The chain uses TRBV7-4 and TRBJ2-1, with D maybe TRBD2 (6 bases). This CDR3 has 15 amino acids. Trimming stripped 5 bases from V and 5 bases from J, with 16 bases between. CDR1 is SGHVT and CDR2 is SQSDAQ in the germline V gene. CDR3 protein: CASSPFGRTDNEQFF. CDR3 bases: TGTGCCAGCAGCCCCTTTGGGAGGACGGACAATGAGCAGTTCTTC.

This clone was picked up one time. The chain joins TRBV7-2 to TRBJ2-1; 11 nucleotides match TRBD2. V was clipped by 5 bases and J by 0 bases; unmatched bases: 12. Germline CDR1 SGHTA, CDR2 FQGNSA. The CDR3 loop spans 19 amino acids. CDR3 coding DNA: TGTGCCAGCAGCCGTAAATCGACTAGCGGGACTGTCTCCTACAATGAGCAGTTCTTC. Its protein is CASSRKSTSGTVSYNEQFF.

The gene calls are TRBV28 and TRBJ1-5, with D hard to call. The germline CDR1 and CDR2 sequences are MDHEN and SYDVKM. Trimming left V 8 bases short and J 2 bases short, with 13 bases between. This CDR3 spans 14 amino acids. CDR3 in amino acids: CASAGSTGNQPQHF. DNA for the CDR3: TGTGCCAGCGCTGGGAGTACAGGCAATCAGCCCCAGCATTTT.

This clone occurred once. V is TRBV6-5 and J is TRBJ1-3; possible D gene TRBD1, 6 bases. CDR3 length: 13 amino acids. With 6 bases removed from V and 5 bases from J, the gap between germline ends came to 11 bases. Germline CDR1 and CDR2: MNHEY and SVGAGI. The CDR3: CASSGDTRNTIYF. DNA of the CDR3: TGTGCCAGCAGCGGGGACACCCGAAACACCATATATTTT.